Following are 3 T cell receptor beta chains from one sample sequenced in a study of blood T cells in healthy people across ages. Next came a second PCR, run for roughly 6 to 11 cycles, which used a sample-barcoded 5' primer along with a J-beta primer mix. TCRdb passed the 5' RACE reads through MiXCR, listing each CDR3 protein once. The sample lists around 800,000 distinct CDR3 sequences; about 55% were seen once. Material: blood. Receptor source: an elderly man in good health.

This clonotype appeared a few times. V usage is TRBV20-1 and J usage is TRBJ2-7; a weak D match, TRBD1 (5 bases). With 6 bases removed from V and 6 bases from J, the gap between germline ends came to 18 bases. This CDR3 is 13 amino acids long. Looked up from germline, CDR1 is DFQATT and CDR2 is SNEGSKA (reference sequence). The CDR3 DNA follows: TGCAGTGCCTCGACAGCTGGAAAAGGCGAGCAGTACTTC. Its protein product is CSASTAGKGEQYF.

As regards this clonotype: At one of its ends the junction is not consistent with the germline gene, which may arise from a read error. The chain combines TRBV27 with TRBJ1-5, with 8 bases lining up with TRBD1. There are 14 residues in the CDR3. Germline V gene sequence: CDR1 MNHEY, CDR2 SMNVEV (reference sequence). This CDR3 is CASPGGIKNQPQNF. The CDR3 DNA reads TGTGCCAGTCCAGGGGGCATAAAGAATCAGCCCCAGAATTTT.

This clonotype was seen a handful of times. This rearrangement joins TRBV5-1 to TRBJ1-1; a possible D gene is TRBD1 (6 bases). Germline lookup yields CDR1 SGHRS and CDR2 YFSETQ. V lost 2 bases, J lost 5 bases, and 13 bases lay in between. CDR3 length equals 14 residues. CDR3 DNA sequence: TGCGCCAGCAGCTTTTCGGGGGCGGGGACTGAAGCTTTCTTT. Protein product: CASSFSGAGTEAFF.